The present entry profiles one T cell receptor (beta chain) with its context. The data were produced by immunoSEQ multiplex PCR, yet TCRdb's version contains in-frame clones alone and is incomplete. The sample consists of 95,000 to 150,000 clones, approximately 87% of them appearing once. These data come from a study of control samples from healthy donors and cancer patients. The ends lost 3 bases at V and 0 bases at J; junction bases unmatched: 7. The V gene's germline CDR1 is SGDLS and CDR2 YYNGEE. The CDR3 loop spans 18 amino acids. The TCR originated in a man in his 60s in good health. Sequenced sample: blood. The V gene is TRBV9, the J gene TRBJ2-6; the match to TRBD2 covers 9 bases. The CDR3 DNA follows: TGTGCCAGCAGCGCCCCTAGCGGGGATACCTCTGGGGCCAACGTCCTGACTTTC. It yields the protein CASSAPSGDTSGANVLTF.